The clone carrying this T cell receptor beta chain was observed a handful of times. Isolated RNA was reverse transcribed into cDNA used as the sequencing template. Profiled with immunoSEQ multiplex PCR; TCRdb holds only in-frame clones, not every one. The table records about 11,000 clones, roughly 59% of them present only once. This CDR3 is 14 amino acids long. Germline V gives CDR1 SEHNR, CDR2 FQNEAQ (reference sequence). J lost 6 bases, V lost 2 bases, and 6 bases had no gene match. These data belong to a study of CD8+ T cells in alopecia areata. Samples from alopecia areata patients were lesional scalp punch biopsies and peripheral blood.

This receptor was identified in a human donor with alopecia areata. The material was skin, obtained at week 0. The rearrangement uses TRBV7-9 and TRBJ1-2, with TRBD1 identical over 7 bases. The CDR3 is CASSLPGTDDGYTF. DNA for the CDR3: TGTGCCAGCAGCTTACCCGGGACAGATGATGGCTACACCTTC.